This TCR beta chain was obtained from a study of identical twins listed by TCRdb under 2016. In terms of the full investigation: The study deep-sequenced TCR alpha and beta repertoires from monozygotic twins, unrelated adults of various ages and cord blood to test whether fetal clonotypes persist. Replicate twin experiments were performed at different times using different library preparation protocols to rule out contamination. Beyond this particular receptor, the publication reports: Fewer insertions were carried by abundant cord blood beta clonotypes; a weaker similar trend was observed in young adult naive repertoires, while no such trend was observed in memory repertoires. The excess sharing between twins in beta out-of-frame sequences was weaker because fewer shared sequences reduced the signal-to-noise ratio. Recombination models systematically underestimated out-of-frame TCR alpha sharing in monozygotic twins but agreed with sharing between unrelated individuals. Because the same donors could not be followed over many years, the conclusions relied on cross-sectional statistical analysis. Compared with coincidental sharing between unrelated individuals, out-of-frame TCR alpha sequences shared between twins had an excess of sequences with low generation probability. Zero-insertion analyses could be partly confounded by invariant T cells such as MAIT and iNKT, although diverse VJ usage argued against such confounding for most clonotypes.

Every donor was a healthy Caucasian. The twin cohort consisted of three pairs of female monozygotic twins, all aged roughly 18 to 29 years. Positive isolation kits from Invitrogen were used to isolate the CD4+ and CD8+ T cell populations. On this clonotype: There is no known antigen for this receptor. There are no base qualities to consult, and no much larger clone falls within one base.

Looking up the germline V gene yields CDR1 MNHEY and CDR2 SVGAGI. The CDR3 sequence holds 14 residues, the cysteine and valine included. CDR3 DNA only is kept here, 42 bases in frame from base 1. Deletion took 0 bases off V and 6 bases off J, with a span of 12 bases between the germline ends. Libraries were built with 5' RACE. The sequencing machine was an Illumina HiSeq 2000. Template switching introduced a universal primer binding site; the final cDNA contained a unique molecular identifier, enabling accurate counting of TCR cDNA molecules. First-strand cDNA for TCR alpha and beta chains was synthesized from specific primers in the conserved constant-segment region. To control for contamination, each cDNA library was double barcoded with a SMART-Mk sample barcode plus Illumina barcodes. TruSeq adapter sequences, together with Illumina sample barcodes, were added in two successive PCR steps. TCR alpha and beta cDNA libraries were sequenced on the Illumina HiSeq platform with custom primers. The paper's processing steps were these. Raw reads were processed with MiGEC to extract unique molecular identifiers, and MiXCR was used to determine CDR3 positions. For each individual, recombination models were inferred using an EM algorithm with the repgenHMM and IGoR tools. Shared clonotypes were analyzed with the tcR package in R, and sharing was normalized by the product of cloneset sizes. To study raw recombination free of thymic and clonal selection effects, out-of-frame nonproductive sequences were analyzed. TCRdb handled the public reads itself, with Q25 trimming in fastp and clone calling in MiXCR, and kept productive beta chains. Records with the same CDR3 protein are collapsed into one entry carrying the most frequent genes and DNA. The V and J calls and clone size are TCRdb's, not the authors'. This sample comprises about 340,000 distinct CDR3 sequences, around an eighth of them detected only once. The ten most abundant clones make up around 7.8% of the sample.

These records were also assigned to another study, of yellow fever vaccine responses in identical twins. Drawing on the second study: The authors reported that the T cell response to vaccination in identical twins appeared partly convergent and partly personalized. In the study, vaccine-responding T cell clones were precisely tracked in identical twins.

The sequence was obtained from a woman between 18 and 30 years old in good health. The chain joins TRBV6-5 to TRBJ2-7; TRBD2 is possibly the D segment (6 matching bases). Sequences were obtained from CD8+ T cells sorted from blood. The DNA sequence follows: TGTGCCAGCAGTTACTCGATGGGGGGTGGCGAGCAGTACGTC. It translates to CASSYSMGGGEQYV.